This T cell receptor (beta chain) was captured in a study of shared clonotypes between healthy human individuals. Study results and caveats: At large depth, rarefaction still showed sorted-subset sequencing to be incomplete.

Per germline, CDR1 SGHRS and CDR2 YFSETQ. V gave up 4 bases and J gave up 8 bases, with 12 bases separating them. This CDR3 comprises 12 residues. In regard to this clone: Its antigen is unidentified.

Data came from immunoSEQ multiplex PCR; TCRdb stores just in-frame clones and leaves some out. Here the sample spans 2 million to 2.5 million clones, 90% to 97% being singletons. What was sequenced was naive CD4+ T cells sorted from blood. Noted subset: CD45RA+ positively selected. The sequence derives from a man younger than 35 in good health. The chain employs TRBV5-1 and TRBJ1-2; D is possibly TRBD1 (6 bases). Here the CDR3 reads CASSNDRHGYTF. CDR3 DNA sequence: TGCGCCAGCAGCAACGACAGGCACGGCTACACCTTC.